This T cell receptor beta chain originates from a study of CD8 T cells in Susac syndrome. It was with random hexamers that roughly 0.45 to 1 ug RNA was reverse transcribed. With immunoSEQ multiplex PCR, TCR beta CDR3 was amplified across 54 Vbeta and 13 Jbeta. Via MiXCR, TCRdb re-called the immunoSEQ multiplex PCR reads, giving one row per CDR3 protein. This table holds 95,000 or so distinct CDR3 sequences, about 93% found once. TCR beta sequences were obtained from blood CD8+ and CD4+ T cells. Healthy donors constituted the control group, matched for age and sex. Purification of the CD8+ and CD4+ T cells relied on negative isolation, and TEMRA cells underwent FACS enrichment. The CDR3 is 15 residues long. Germline V gives CDR1 SGHTS, CDR2 YDEGEE. V gave up 4 bases and J gave up 4 bases, with 16 bases separating them.

Sequenced sample: CD8+ T cells from PBMCs. The clonotype originates from a human donor in good health. V is TRBV5-8 and J is TRBJ2-3; perhaps D is TRBD1 or TRBD2 (7 bases each). The CDR3 bases are TGTGCCAGCAGCACACGGGGAGGGGGCTCAGATACGCAGTATTTT. Translating it yields CASSTRGGGSDTQYF. The full variable domain, rest sourced from reference TRBV5-8 and TRBJ2-3, is EAGVTQSPTHLIKTRGQQATLRCSPISGHTSVYWYQQALGLGLQFLLWYDEGEERNRGNFPPRFSGRQFPNYSSELNVNALELEDSALYLCASSTRGGGSDTQYFGPGTRLTVL.